The clone carrying this T cell receptor (beta chain) was picked up a small number of times. The antigen remains unidentified. The germline gene is not matched at one end of the junction; a read error may be the cause. This entry belongs to a study of beta chain features in type 1 diabetes. Study background: Patient and healthy donor groups were alike in age, gender and cell yields.

Every bit of the isolated RNA underwent reverse transcription, so sequencing read expressed TCRB transcripts. The method was immunoSEQ multiplex PCR; TCRdb's version includes in-frame clones alone and lacks a portion of them. Of 300,000 to 400,000 clones detected, roughly 12% appear once; the ten largest clones hold 0.015% to 0.02%. Overall study findings and caveats: For patients, the naive, central memory and Treg TCRB repertoires appeared more alike than for healthy donors.

A heparinised blood draw that averaged around 100 mL was obtained once from each donor. The CDR3 extends over 12 amino acids. In germline, CDR1 is MNHNY, CDR2 SVGAGI (reference sequence). The sequenced sample was naive CD4+ T cells from blood. V is TRBV6-6 and J is TRBJ1-3, with a tentative D call TRBD1 (5 bases). The sequence was collected from a man aged 18 to 30 in good health. CDR3 nucleotide sequence: TGTGCCATCAGTGAGTCGGGAGGGGCCCCGCGATTT. This gives the protein CAISESGGAPRF.